This entry describes one T cell receptor beta chain. Its specificity is not known. In the PCR, 60 Vbeta and 13 Jbeta primers were used. Produced via immunoSEQ multiplex PCR; TCRdb's table is partial and in-frame only. The repertoire consists of under 150,000 clones, with about four fifths occurring once and the leading ten covering about 1.6%. The entry originates in a study of cytomegalovirus exposure and HLA in healthy donors. Study findings and constraints: Overall, 164 TCR beta chains were annotated as cytomegalovirus-associated.

This CDR3 is 15 amino acids long. V shed 5 bases, J shed 2 bases, and the junction held 8 bases outside the gene matches. Germline values: CDR1 SEHNR, CDR2 FQNEAQ (reference sequence). When sampled, the donors appeared nominally healthy, though they likely had unrecorded immune exposures. Sequencing input: PBMCs. This clonotype originated in a woman under 30 in good health and CMV-seronegative. The J gene is TRBJ1-2, the V gene TRBV7-9, with 7 bases that match TRBD1. CDR3 sequence reads: CASSPLTGANYGYTF. Here the CDR3 DNA reads TGTGCCAGCAGCCCCCTTACAGGGGCCAACTATGGCTACACCTTC.